This T cell receptor (beta chain) appears in the sequencing data of a study of blood T cell repertoires in COVID-19. Across the study: Acute and convalescent COVID-19 specimens originated in the United States, Italy and Spain. Sources were T cells, B-cell-depleted T cells, or PBMCs; the material itself was cDNA or gDNA.

Germline CDR1 SGDLS, CDR2 YYNGEE. Trimming removed 4 bases from V and 0 bases from J; junction bases left unmatched: 4. CDR3 length: 15 amino acids. Participants were aged about 18 to 100 years from roughly 26 US areas. Researchers sorted participants into cohorts using their self-reported clinical history. The protocol was immunoSEQ multiplex PCR, while the TCRdb copy is restricted to in-frame clones and leaves out a portion. The data show around 300,000 clones, 80% to 90% seen once. The receptor's source is a woman aged 18-29 years who had recovered from COVID-19. The V gene is TRBV9, the J gene TRBJ2-3, with TRBD2 identical over 8 bases. Sequenced sample: PBMCs or T cells enriched from blood (not recorded which). The CDR3, as DNA: TGTGCCAGCAGCCTTAGCGGGGTTAGCACAGATACGCAGTATTTT. This translates into CASSLSGVSTDTQYF.